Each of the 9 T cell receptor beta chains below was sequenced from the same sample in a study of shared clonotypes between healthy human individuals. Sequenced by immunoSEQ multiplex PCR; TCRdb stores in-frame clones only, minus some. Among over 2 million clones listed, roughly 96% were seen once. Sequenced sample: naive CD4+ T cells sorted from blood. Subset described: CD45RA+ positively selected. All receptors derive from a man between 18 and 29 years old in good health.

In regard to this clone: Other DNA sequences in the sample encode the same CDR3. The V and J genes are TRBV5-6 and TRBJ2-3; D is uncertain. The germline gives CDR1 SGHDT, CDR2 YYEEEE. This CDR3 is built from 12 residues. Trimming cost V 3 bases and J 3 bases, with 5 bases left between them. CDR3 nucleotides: TGTGCCAGCAGCTATTCGACAGATACGCAGTATTTT. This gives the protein CASSYSTDTQYF.

The CDR3 loop is CASLPRPFLGATGELFF. The CDR3 bases are TGTGCCAGCCTACCGCGGCCCTTTTTGGGGGCCACCGGGGAGCTGTTTTTT. This rearrangement joins TRBV21-1 to TRBJ2-2; TRBD1, the table's D call, was not compared with the DNA. TRBV21-1 is tagged as a pseudogene. There are 17 residues in the CDR3.

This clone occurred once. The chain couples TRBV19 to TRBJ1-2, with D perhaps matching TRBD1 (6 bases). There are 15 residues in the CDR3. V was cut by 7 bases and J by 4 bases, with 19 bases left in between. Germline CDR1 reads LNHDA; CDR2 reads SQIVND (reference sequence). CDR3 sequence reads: CASNPLGGGGYGYTF. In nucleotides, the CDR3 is TGTGCCAGTAACCCCCTAGGGGGTGGGGGCTATGGCTACACCTTC.

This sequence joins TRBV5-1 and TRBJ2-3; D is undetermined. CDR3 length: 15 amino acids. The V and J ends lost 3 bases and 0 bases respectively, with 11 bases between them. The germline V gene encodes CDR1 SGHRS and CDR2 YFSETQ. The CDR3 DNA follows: TGCGCCAGCAGCTCCGGGTCGATTAGCACAGATACGCAGTATTTT. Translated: CASSSGSISTDTQYF.

This chain's CDR3 is CASSDTGLAGVGEQYF. Written as DNA, the CDR3 is TGTGCCAGCAGCGATACGGGACTAGCGGGAGTAGGCGAGCAGTACTTC. V gene TRBV7-9 combines with J gene TRBJ2-7, with 14 bases aligning to TRBD2. Losses at the gene ends were 5 bases for V and 6 bases for J; bases not matched to a gene: 9. The CDR3 runs 16 residues. CDR1 and CDR2 from the germline V gene are SEHNR and FQNEAQ (reference sequence).

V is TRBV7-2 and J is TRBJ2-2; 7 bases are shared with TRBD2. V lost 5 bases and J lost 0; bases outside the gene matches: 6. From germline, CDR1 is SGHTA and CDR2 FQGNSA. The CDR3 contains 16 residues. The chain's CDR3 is CASSRSGGTNTGELFF. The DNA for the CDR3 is TGTGCCAGCAGCCGATCGGGAGGTACGAACACCGGGGAGCTGTTTTTT.

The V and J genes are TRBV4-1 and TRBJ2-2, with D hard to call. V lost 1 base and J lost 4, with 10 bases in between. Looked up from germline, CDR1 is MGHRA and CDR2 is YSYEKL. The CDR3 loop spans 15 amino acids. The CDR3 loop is CASSQVSRSTGELFF. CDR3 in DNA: TGCGCCAGCAGCCAAGTGTCCAGGTCCACCGGGGAGCTGTTTTTT.

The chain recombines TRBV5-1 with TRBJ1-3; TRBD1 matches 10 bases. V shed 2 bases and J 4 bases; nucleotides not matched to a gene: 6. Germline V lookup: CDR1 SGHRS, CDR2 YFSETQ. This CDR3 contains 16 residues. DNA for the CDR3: TGCGCCAGCAGCTTATTGACAGGGGGCCAAGGAAACACCATATATTTT. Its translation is CASSLLTGGQGNTIYF.

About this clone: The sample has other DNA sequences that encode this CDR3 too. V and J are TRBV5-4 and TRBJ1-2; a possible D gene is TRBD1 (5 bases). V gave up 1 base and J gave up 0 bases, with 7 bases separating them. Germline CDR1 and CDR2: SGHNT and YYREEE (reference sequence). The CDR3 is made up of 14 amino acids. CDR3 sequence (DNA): TGTGCCAGCAGCTTGACAGGAGCTAACTATGGCTACACCTTC. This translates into CASSLTGANYGYTF.